This paragraph reports one T cell receptor beta chain. Its target is not known. The sample originates from a study of cytomegalovirus exposure and HLA in healthy donors. It was with 60 Vbeta and 13 Jbeta primers that the PCR ran. The protocol was immunoSEQ multiplex PCR, while the TCRdb copy is restricted to in-frame clones and leaves out a portion. The sample contains 90,000 to 120,000 clones, roughly 80% of which appear only once. These donors, healthy bone marrow donors, were studied. Trimming shortened V by 2 bases and J by 3 bases, and 13 bases separated the two germline ends. Looked up from germline, CDR1 is SGHTA and CDR2 is FQGTGA. This CDR3 is 15 amino acids long. Study observations and caveats: Later analysis suggested most CMV-associated TCR beta chains were HLA-restricted. At a 0.05 false discovery rate, a later analysis found 16,951 TCR beta sequences to be associated with HLA alleles. There were approximately 150 TCR beta chains listed as cytomegalovirus-associated.

The clonotype comes from a man aged 25-40 years in good health and CMV-seronegative. The sequenced sample was PBMCs. The chain has TRBV7-3 and TRBJ2-5, with D perhaps TRBD1 (5 bases). CDR3 loop: CASSLGNRGEETQYF. The CDR3 bases are TGTGCCAGCAGCTTAGGGAATAGGGGCGAAGAGACCCAGTACTTC.